One and the same sample provided the 9 T cell receptor beta chains below, sequenced in a study of blood T cell repertoires in COVID-19 (dated by TCRdb to 2020 to 2022). The library was generated by the immunoSEQ multiplex PCR assay. Drawn from immuneACCESS, this table holds only the in-frame rearrangements with V and J called that TCRdb kept. Clones are partly lost; checked studies trace under half to an unresolved V gene and leave the rest unexplained. This sample has about 270,000 clones in its table, and about nine tenths of those were observed once. The top ten clonotypes cover over 8% of the sample. Material for sequencing was peripheral blood. Receptors originate from a man in his forties with active or convalescent COVID-19.

This chain links TRBV7-7 with TRBJ1-1; D gene unclear. Germline loops: CDR1 SSHAT, CDR2 FNYEAQ (reference sequence). The CDR3 loop spans 13 amino acids. V was clipped by 2 bases and J by 5 bases, with 9 bases between them. In nucleotides, the CDR3 is TGTGCCAGCAGCTTACAGGAGGGAACTGAAGCTTTCTTT. It specifies CASSLQEGTEAFF.

This chain connects TRBV2 to TRBJ1-2; 8 nucleotides line up with TRBD1. Germline CDR1 and CDR2: SNHLY and FYNNEI. The CDR3 extends over 15 amino acids. V lost 6 bases to trimming and J lost 0 bases; unmatched junction nucleotides: 6. The CDR3 sequence is CASRLTGVANYGYTF. CDR3 coding DNA: TGTGCCAGCAGGTTGACAGGGGTAGCTAACTATGGCTACACCTTC.

This clone was seen more than once but under ten times. The chain joins TRBV28 to TRBJ1-4, with D possibly TRBD1 on 5 matching bases. V shed 11 bases and J shed 0 bases, with 19 bases lying between them. The CDR3 is 16 residues long. CDR1 is MDHEN and CDR2 is SYDVKM in the germline V gene. CDR3 protein: CAHSVMGHTTNEKLFF. The CDR3 DNA is TGTGCCCACTCCGTGATGGGGCACACAACTAATGAAAAACTGTTTTTT.

The rearrangement links TRBV7-3 to TRBJ2-3, with 11 bases fitting TRBD2. The CDR3 runs 13 residues. Germline V gene sequence: CDR1 SGHTA, CDR2 FQGTGA. V was clipped by 5 bases and J by 7 bases; unmatched bases: 2. DNA for the CDR3: TGTGCCAGCAGCCTAGCGGGGGGTCATACGCAGTATTTT. This translates into CASSLAGGHTQYF.

This chain connects TRBV19 to TRBJ2-2; TRBD1 is a possible D gene (6 bases). CDR1 is LNHDA and CDR2 is SQIVND in the germline V gene (reference sequence). The CDR3 has 14 amino acids. Trimming removed 3 bases from V and 7 bases from J, with 12 bases in between. CDR3 bases: TGTGCCAGTAGTATCGGGGACACTCTCGGGGAGCTGTTTTTT. The encoded protein is CASSIGDTLGELFF.

The chain has TRBV25-1 and TRBJ2-1, with 9 bases fitting TRBD2. Germline CDR1 reads MGHDK; CDR2 reads SYGVNS. The CDR3 loop spans 16 amino acids. The ends lost 4 bases at V and 2 bases at J; junction bases unmatched: 6. The CDR3 loop is CASSGSGTSPYNEQFF. CDR3 sequence (DNA): TGTGCCAGCAGTGGCTCCGGGACTAGCCCCTACAATGAGCAGTTCTTC.

The genes are TRBV7-9 and TRBJ2-2; TRBD1 matches at 7 bases. This CDR3 region has 15 residues. CDR1 is SEHNR and CDR2 is FQNEAQ in the germline V gene (reference sequence). Trimming removed 3 bases from V and 2 bases from J; junction bases left unmatched: 3. The CDR3 here is CASSFGQANTGELFF. Here the CDR3 DNA reads TGTGCCAGCAGCTTCGGACAGGCCAACACCGGGGAGCTGTTTTTT.

This sequence joins TRBV21-1 and TRBJ2-3; the table's D call TRBD2 went unverified against the DNA. TRBV21-1 is a recognized pseudogene. The CDR3 length is 17 residues. CDR3 nucleotide sequence: TGTGCCAGCAGCAAAGCGGGGGGGCGAGTCGGCACAGATACGCAGTATTTT. This translates into CASSKAGGRVGTDTQYF.

The chain carries TRBV9 and TRBJ1-3, with D possibly matching TRBD1 (6 bases). The CDR3 covers 14 residues. Germline CDR1 is SGDLS and CDR2 is YYNGEE. V lost 0 bases, J lost 2 bases, and 6 bases lay in between. The CDR3 spells CASSVGTAGNTIYF. CDR3 sequence (DNA): TGTGCCAGCAGCGTAGGGACAGCTGGAAACACCATATATTTT.